These 22 T cell receptor beta chains were all obtained from the same sample, sequenced in a study of blood T cell repertoires in COVID-19. Here immunoSEQ multiplex PCR was the method, and the copy in TCRdb shows in-frame clones only, minus some. The sample has some 100,000 clones, roughly 79% seen once. The specimen was peripheral blood. The source is a human donor in a cohort sampled during active COVID-19.

The DNA for the CDR3 is TGTGCCAGCAGGGACGGAGGGACCAACACCTACGAGCAGTACTTC. The encoded protein is CASRDGGTNTYEQYF. This chain connects TRBV6-5 to TRBJ2-7; tentatively, D is TRBD2 (6 bases). Trimming took off 6 bases at V and 2 bases at J, with 17 bases between the two ends. This CDR3 is built from 15 residues. Germline-derived CDR1 and CDR2 are MNHEY and SVGAGI.

This clone came up a few times. This rearrangement joins TRBV7-9 to TRBJ2-5; D is uncertain. The CDR3 totals 14 residues. CDR1 and CDR2 (germline): SEHNR, FQNEAQ (reference sequence). V was cut by 5 bases and J by 1 base, with 11 bases left in between. CDR3 in amino acids: CASSAVALQETQYF. The CDR3 nucleotides are TGTGCCAGCAGCGCCGTAGCCCTCCAAGAGACCCAGTACTTC.

The rearrangement uses TRBV19 and TRBJ2-5, with TRBD1 matching 9 bases. This CDR3 has 14 residues. Germline lookup yields CDR1 LNHDA and CDR2 SQIVND (reference sequence). V was pared by 5 bases and J by 7 bases, with 8 bases of the junction left unmatched. The DNA for the CDR3 is TGTGCCAGTAGTCCCGGGACAGGGAAGGTGACCCAGTACTTC. Translating it yields CASSPGTGKVTQYF.

The chain uses TRBV2 and TRBJ1-2; the D is unclear. Germline V gene data show CDR1 as SNHLY and CDR2 as FYNNEI. The CDR3 sequence is 13 residues long. V gave up 2 bases and J gave up 2 bases, with 6 bases separating them. The chain's CDR3 is CASSEQANYGYTF. The CDR3 nucleotides read TGTGCCAGCAGTGAACAGGCCAACTATGGCTACACCTTC.

The chain joins TRBV4-1 to TRBJ2-3, with D possibly being TRBD2 (5 bases). V lost 4 bases, J lost 5 bases, and 16 bases lay in between. This CDR3 region has 15 residues. The germline CDR1 and CDR2 sequences are MGHRA and YSYEKL. The CDR3 loop reads CASSPSRGEVDTQYF. CDR3 bases: TGCGCCAGCAGCCCAAGCCGGGGTGAGGTAGATACGCAGTATTTT.

The CDR3 loop reads CASSFRQGVSNTEAFF. As DNA, the CDR3 is TGTGCCAGCAGCTTCAGACAGGGCGTATCGAACACTGAAGCTTTCTTT. The rearrangement joins TRBV7-6 to TRBJ1-1; 7 positions match TRBD1. The V gene's germline CDR1 is SGHVS and CDR2 FNYEAQ. The V segment lost 3 bases and the J segment 1 base; nucleotides outside the gene matches: 8. The CDR3 consists of 16 residues.

V is TRBV5-4 and J is TRBJ2-3; 14 bases map to TRBD2. V lost 4 bases and J lost 4; bases outside the gene matches: 5. This CDR3 contains 16 residues. In germline, CDR1 is SGHNT, CDR2 YYREEE (reference sequence). The CDR3: CASSGGTSGGADTQYF. In DNA form, the CDR3 reads TGTGCCAGCAGCGGGGGGACTAGCGGGGGCGCAGATACGCAGTATTTT.

This chain's CDR3 is CASGRRGMNADTQYF. The CDR3 region has the DNA TGTGCCAGCGGGAGGCGGGGGATGAACGCAGATACGCAGTATTTT. The chain employs TRBV28 and TRBJ2-3; 7 bases match TRBD2. Germline lookup yields CDR1 MDHEN and CDR2 SYDVKM. J gave up 4 bases and V 8 bases, and 12 bases lay outside the gene matches. The CDR3 is made up of 15 amino acids.

For the CDR3, the DNA is TGTGCCAGCAGGCTGGGACAGATGGTGGGTCAGCCCCAGCATTTT. This gives the protein CASRLGQMVGQPQHF. V is TRBV28 and J is TRBJ1-5; 7 bases fit TRBD1. The CDR3 runs to 15 residues. Germline CDR1 is MDHEN and CDR2 is SYDVKM. After removal of 6 bases from V and 6 bases from J, the junction contained 11 bases not matched to a gene.

The chain carries TRBV5-6 and TRBJ2-1; a weak D match, TRBD2 (6 bases). CDR1 and CDR2 (germline): SGHDT, YYEEEE. The CDR3 consists of 16 residues. Deletions cut 6 bases from V and 3 bases from J, with 19 bases between. CDR3 DNA sequence: TGTGCCAGCACCAAGCGGGCCCTAGCCTTCTACAATGAGCAGTTCTTC. Protein: CASTKRALAFYNEQFF.

This chain joins TRBV7-2 and TRBJ2-7; D possibly corresponds to TRBD2 (6 bases). Looked up from germline, CDR1 is SGHTA and CDR2 is FQGNSA. The CDR3 sequence is 13 residues long. V was trimmed by 4 bases and J by 6 bases, leaving 13 bases between them. The CDR3 region has the DNA TGTGCCAGCAGCTCCGGGGCGGGATTCGAGCAGTACTTC. Residues: CASSSGAGFEQYF.

This chain joins TRBV27 and TRBJ1-5; D call uncertain. CDR3 length: 15 amino acids. The germline CDR1 and CDR2 sequences are MNHEY and SMNVEV (reference sequence). V was cut by 6 bases and J by 7 bases, with 19 bases left in between. CDR3 residues: CASSNALGGQQPQHF. CDR3 DNA sequence: TGTGCCAGCAGCAACGCTCTGGGAGGGCAACAGCCCCAGCATTTT.

The chain is built from TRBV2 and TRBJ2-2; D possibly corresponds to TRBD1 (5 bases). The CDR3 runs to 15 residues. V lost 5 bases and J lost 1, with 11 bases in between. Per the germline V gene, CDR1 is SNHLY and CDR2 is FYNNEI. The DNA for the CDR3 is TGTGCCAGCAGTCTGGTAACAGGGAACACCGGGGAGCTGTTTTTT. This translates into CASSLVTGNTGELFF. The whole variable domain, filled in from reference TRBV2 and TRBJ2-2, reads EPEVTQTPSHQVTQMGQEVILRCVPISNHLYFYWYRQILGQKVEFLVSFYNNEISEKSEIFDDQFSVERPDGSNFTLKIRSTKLEDSAMYFCASSLVTGNTGELFFGEGSRLTVL.

The chain recombines TRBV10-2 with TRBJ1-1; unclear D gene. The length of the CDR3 is 14 residues. Germline V lookup: CDR1 WSHSY, CDR2 SAAADI. Deletions cut 4 bases from V and 5 bases from J, with 14 bases between. This chain's CDR3 is CASSASAGGTEAFF. CDR3 in DNA: TGCGCCAGCAGTGCGTCGGCAGGAGGGACTGAAGCTTTCTTT.

The J gene is TRBJ2-1, the V gene TRBV24-1; TRBD2 is a possible D gene (5 bases). The CDR3 covers 16 residues. From germline, CDR1 is KGHDR and CDR2 SFDVKD. V was cut by 3 bases and J by 2 bases, with 13 bases left in between. The CDR3 spells CATSDPRSGAYNEQFF. The CDR3 DNA follows: TGTGCCACCAGTGATCCCCGGAGCGGAGCCTACAATGAGCAGTTCTTC.

V and J are TRBV19 and TRBJ1-1; 9 bases are a match to TRBD1. CDR1 is LNHDA, CDR2 SQIVND, per germline (reference sequence). Losses at the gene ends were 6 bases for V and 2 bases for J; bases not matched to a gene: 4. This CDR3 is 14 amino acids long. CDR3 nucleotide sequence: TGTGCCAGTAGGTTGGACAGGGGTAACACTGAAGCTTTCTTT. This translates into CASRLDRGNTEAFF.

The chain carries TRBV7-2 and TRBJ1-2; tentative D call: TRBD1 (6 bases). Germline CDR1 and CDR2: SGHTA and FQGNSA. V lost 5 bases to trimming and J lost 8 bases, with 24 bases between them. This CDR3 spans 16 amino acids. The DNA for the CDR3 is TGTGCCAGCAGCCTCGTAAATGAGGGGACAAGGCTAGGCTACACCTTC. It encodes CASSLVNEGTRLGYTF.

The CDR3 DNA reads TGTGCCAGCAGCCCCGGACGGACAAACACCGGGGAGCTGTTTTTT. This gives the protein CASSPGRTNTGELFF. The chain links TRBV11-3 to TRBJ2-2; weak D call: TRBD1 (5 bases). V lost 5 bases and J lost 2, with 12 bases in between. The CDR3 contains 15 residues. Germline V lookup: CDR1 SGHNT, CDR2 YENEEA.

The genes are TRBV12-3 or TRBV12-4 and TRBJ2-7, with TRBD1 identical over 10 bases. The CDR3 spans 13 residues. V shed 8 bases and J 2 bases; nucleotides not matched to a gene: 3. Written as DNA, the CDR3 is TGTGCCAGCTCCGGGACAGGGGCCTACGAGCAGTACTTC. Residues: CASSGTGAYEQYF.

This clone was observed once. J is TRBJ1-6 and V is TRBV18; tentative D call: TRBD1 (6 bases). The CDR3 consists of 16 residues. CDR1 KGHSH and CDR2 LQKENI come from the germline V gene. The V gene lost 2 bases and the J gene lost 7 bases, with 15 bases spanning the gap. The CDR3 nucleotides read TGTGCCAGCTCACCAAGTTTAGGACAGATAAATTCACCCCTCCACTTT. It specifies CASSPSLGQINSPLHF.

This chain joins TRBV3-1 (or the pseudogene TRBV3-2) and TRBJ2-1; 11 nucleotides match TRBD2. V gave up 4 bases and J gave up 9 bases; unmatched junction bases: 11. This CDR3 contains 16 residues. CDR1 is LGHDT, CDR2 YNNKEL, per germline (reference sequence). This CDR3 reads CASSREVAGGRGEQFF. CDR3 in DNA: TGTGCCAGCAGCCGGGAGGTAGCGGGAGGGCGAGGTGAGCAGTTCTTC.

The rearrangement uses TRBV27 and TRBJ2-7; 14 positions agree with TRBD2. Germline trimming cut 5 bases from V and 6 bases from J; bases unmatched to any gene: 12. The germline CDR1 and CDR2 sequences are MNHEY and SMNVEV (reference sequence). CDR3 length: 17 amino acids. Here the CDR3 reads CASSRARGLAGVGEQYF. CDR3 DNA sequence: TGTGCCAGCAGTAGGGCCCGGGGACTAGCGGGAGTCGGCGAGCAGTACTTC.